This T cell receptor beta chain was identified in a study of blood T cell repertoires in COVID-19. About the research overall: Acute and convalescent COVID-19 samples came from the United States, Italy and Spain. From T cells, B-cell-depleted T cells, or PBMCs came the material, which was cDNA or gDNA.

This clone was recorded once. The CDR3 contains 13 residues. Germline loops: CDR1 MNHNS, CDR2 SASEGT. Trimming took 3 bases from V and 15 from J, leaving 17 bases between them. The assay was immunoSEQ multiplex PCR, and TCRdb's table has in-frame clones only and misses some. The sample has around 250,000 clones, around nine tenths seen once; the top ten hold 5.5% to 9%. The chain employs TRBV6-1 and TRBJ1-4, with D possibly matching TRBD1 (6 bases). The clonotype originates from a woman aged 70-85 years with active or convalescent COVID-19. Sample: peripheral blood. The CDR3 bases are TGTGCCAGCAGTGACGGTCCCGGGACATTGATGTTTTTT. Its protein is CASSDGPGTLMFF.